These 24 T cell receptor beta chains came from one sample sequenced in a study of metastatic and nonmetastatic thyroid tumors. TCRdb used MiXCR to call clones anew from the PCR reads. The sample gives some 11,000 clones, 30% to 35% of which show up once; about an eighth is in the top ten. The entire patient cohort was treatment-naive prior to thyroid surgery. The sample comprised tumor tissue. The receptors come from a female donor with papillary thyroid cancer or a benign thyroid nodule (not recorded which). Some clones in this sample may be carry-over from other donors' samples.

This clone was observed many times. Additional DNA sequences in this sample encode the identical CDR3. In DNA form, the CDR3 reads TGCAGTGCCGAAGGGGGGGGCGGGGGAAGGGGTCTGTATGGCTACACCTTC. Its protein product is CSAEGGGGGRGLYGYTF. The J gene is TRBJ1-2, the V gene TRBV20-1, with a tentative D call TRBD1 (6 bases). Trimming took off 6 bases at V and 5 bases at J, with 28 bases between the two ends. The CDR3 runs to 17 residues. Germline CDR1 and CDR2: DFQATT and SNEGSKA (reference sequence).

The chain links TRBV5-8 to TRBJ2-5, with TRBD2 as a possible D gene (5 bases). The CDR3 has 17 amino acids. Germline V gene lookup returns CDR1 SGHTS and CDR2 YDEGEE. V lost 4 bases and J 4 bases, leaving 23 bases between the germline ends. CDR3: CASSPLGGGPRGETQYF. The CDR3 DNA reads as TGTGCCAGCAGCCCCCTAGGCGGAGGCCCCCGAGGAGAGACCCAGTACTTC.

This clone is deemed medium-sized. The chain recombines TRBV15 with TRBJ1-1, with D possibly matching TRBD1 (5 bases). The CDR3 runs 15 residues. CDR1 and CDR2 from the germline V gene are LNHNV and YYDKDF (reference sequence). Deletions cut 1 base from V and 5 bases from J, with 14 bases between. As DNA, the CDR3 is TGTGCCACCAGCAGAGGGGGCAGGGTTTGGACTGAAGCTTTCTTT. It codes for CATSRGGRVWTEAFF.

This clone has only a few counts. The chain has TRBV6-5 and TRBJ2-3; D ambiguous. V gave up 10 bases and J gave up 6 bases, with 8 bases separating them. CDR3 length equals 10 residues. Germline CDR1 and CDR2: MNHEY and SVGAGI. The CDR3 spells CATNSDTQYF. CDR3 in DNA: TGTGCCACCAATTCGGATACGCAGTATTTT.

V is TRBV6-1 and J is TRBJ2-2, with 7 bases aligning to TRBD2. The V gene end was trimmed by 3 bases and the J gene end by 1 base; junction bases not matched to a gene: 2. The CDR3 extends over 15 amino acids. The germline V gene encodes CDR1 MNHNS and CDR2 SASEGT. The CDR3 DNA is TGTGCCAGCAGTGAGGCTAGCGGGAACACCGGGGAGCTGTTTTTT. This translates into CASSEASGNTGELFF.

By share, this clone counts as medium-sized. A read error may account for a junction end that differs from germline. The chain couples TRBV15 to TRBJ2-1, with D hard to call. Germline-derived CDR1 and CDR2 are LNHNV and YYDKDF (reference sequence). This CDR3 region has 13 residues. As DNA, the CDR3 is TGTGCCACCAGCAGAGACCCCTACAAGGAGCAGTTCTTC. Translating it yields CATSRDPYKEQFF.

This clone is categorized as medium-sized. The chain links TRBV2 to TRBJ2-3; the D is unclear. Germline-derived CDR1 and CDR2 are SNHLY and FYNNEI. The V and J ends lost 6 bases and 1 base respectively, with 11 bases between them. The CDR3 length is 14 residues. The DNA of the CDR3 is TGTGCCAGCAGGACGGGCCGGGGCACAGATACGCAGTATTTT. Amino acid sequence: CASRTGRGTDTQYF.

This clone is medium-sized by share. The V gene is TRBV15, the J gene TRBJ1-2; 7 nucleotides line up with TRBD1. The CDR3 extends over 17 amino acids. Losses at the gene ends were 3 bases for V and 5 bases for J; bases not matched to a gene: 15. The germline CDR1 and CDR2 sequences are LNHNV and YYDKDF (reference sequence). DNA for the CDR3: TGTGCCACCAGCAGCCCGCCGGATAGGGGGCTTAGGTATGGCTACACCTTC. Amino acids: CATSSPPDRGLRYGYTF.

The chain joins TRBV6-2 or TRBV6-3 to TRBJ2-2; the match to TRBD1 covers 7 bases. The trim removed 6 bases at V and 6 bases at J, leaving 13 bases unmatched. The germline gives CDR1 MNHEY, CDR2 SVGEGT. CDR3 length equals 16 residues. CDR3 amino acids: CASRTVVTGSPGELFF. The CDR3 DNA follows: TGTGCCAGCAGAACCGTCGTGACAGGGTCCCCCGGGGAGCTGTTTTTT.

The sample holds many counts of this clone. V usage is TRBV5-6 and J usage is TRBJ1-2; D is possibly TRBD1 (5 bases). Germline values: CDR1 SGHDT, CDR2 YYEEEE. Trimming removed 4 bases from V and 6 bases from J, with 19 bases in between. The CDR3 sequence is 15 residues long. This chain's CDR3 is CASSELEGYLDGYTF. In DNA, the CDR3 is TGTGCCAGCAGCGAGCTCGAGGGGTATCTGGATGGCTACACCTTC.

The rearrangement uses TRBV27 and TRBJ2-3; 7 bases align to TRBD2. Trimming cost V 7 bases and J 0 bases; bases outside gene matches: 4. From germline, CDR1 is MNHEY and CDR2 SMNVEV (reference sequence). The CDR3 extends over 14 amino acids. CDR3: CASNRAGSTDTQYF. The CDR3 region has the DNA TGTGCCAGCAACCGAGCGGGAAGCACAGATACGCAGTATTTT.

In this sample, this clone turned up a few times. The CDR3 nucleotides are TGCAGCGCCTACAGTGAGGTACAGTGGGCTTACGAGCAGTACTTC. As protein: CSAYSEVQWAYEQYF. J is TRBJ2-7 and V is TRBV29-1, with D unclear. CDR3 length equals 15 residues. Per the germline V gene, CDR1 is SQVTM and CDR2 is ANQGSEA. V lost 7 bases to trimming and J lost 4 bases, with 23 bases between them.

The chain couples TRBV19 to TRBJ2-4; the D is unclear. The V and J ends lost 10 bases and 0 bases respectively, with 19 bases between them. Germline V gives CDR1 LNHDA, CDR2 SQIVND (reference sequence). The CDR3 totals 16 residues. CDR3 sequence (DNA): TGTGCCAAGTTAACCAGCCCTCCTAAAGCCAAAAACATTCAGTACTTC. Residues: CAKLTSPPKAKNIQYF. The variable domain in full, with the rest retrieved from reference TRBV19 and TRBJ2-4, is DGGITQSPKYLFRKEGQNVTLSCEQNLNHDAMYWYRQDPGQGLRLIYYSQIVNDFQKGDIAEGYSVSREKKESFPLTVTSAQKNPTAFYLCAKLTSPPKAKNIQYFGAGTRLSVL.

Many counts were recorded for this clone. V and J are TRBV7-9 and TRBJ1-5, with 10 positions matching TRBD1. With 0 bases clipped from V and 9 bases from J, the junction kept 5 bases outside the gene matches. This CDR3 has 15 amino acids. From germline, CDR1 is SEHNR and CDR2 FQNEAQ (reference sequence). CDR3 sequence: CASSLAGTGERPQHF. In nucleotides, the CDR3 is TGTGCCAGCAGCTTAGCCGGGACAGGGGAACGGCCCCAGCATTTT.

The rearrangement uses TRBV5-1 and TRBJ2-3, with 7 bases matching TRBD1. V was clipped by 3 bases and J by 2 bases; unmatched bases: 9. Germline V gene sequence: CDR1 SGHRS, CDR2 YFSETQ. CDR3 length equals 16 residues. The CDR3 region has the DNA TGCGCCAGCAGCTCGCCCATCCAGGGGGTCACAGATACGCAGTATTTT. It translates to CASSSPIQGVTDTQYF. The full variable domain, rest sourced from reference TRBV5-1 and TRBJ2-3, is KAGVTQTPRYLIKTRGQQVTLSCSPISGHRSVSWYQQTPGQGLQFLFEYFSETQRNKGNFPGRFSGRQFSNSRSEMNVSTLELGDSALYLCASSSPIQGVTDTQYFGPGTRLTVL.

This clone was detected many times. The V gene is TRBV20-1, the J gene TRBJ2-5; D may be TRBD2 (6 bases). The CDR3 covers 13 residues. The V gene's germline CDR1 is DFQATT and CDR2 SNEGSKA (reference sequence). V was clipped by 6 bases and J by 0 bases, with 11 bases between them. CDR3 nucleotides: TGCAGTGCCGAAAGACTAGACCAAGAGACCCAGTACTTC. Protein sequence: CSAERLDQETQYF.

The table lists this clone with many counts. J is TRBJ2-1 and V is TRBV6-1; D perhaps matches TRBD1 (6 bases). Germline V CDR1 and CDR2: MNHNS, SASEGT. The V gene lost 7 bases and the J gene lost 5 bases, with 12 bases spanning the gap. The CDR3 runs 13 residues. CDR3 in amino acids: CASMETGDNEQFF. DNA for the CDR3: TGTGCCAGCATGGAGACAGGCGACAATGAGCAGTTCTTC.

This clone has only a few counts. The chain is built from TRBV2 and TRBJ2-3, with D perhaps given as TRBD1 or TRBD2 (6 bases each). Germline V gene data show CDR1 as SNHLY and CDR2 as FYNNEI. The V and J ends lost 9 bases and 0 bases respectively, with 13 bases between them. The CDR3 is 14 amino acids. The DNA of the CDR3 is TGTGCCAGTAGACCGGGGGCGAGCACAGATACGCAGTATTTT. Its translation: CASRPGASTDTQYF. Looking up the rest from reference TRBV2 and TRBJ2-3 gives the full variable domain: EPEVTQTPSHQVTQMGQEVILRCVPISNHLYFYWYRQILGQKVEFLVSFYNNEISEKSEIFDDQFSVERPDGSNFTLKIRSTKLEDSAMYFCASRPGASTDTQYFGPGTRLTVL.

This clone is medium-sized (0.01 to 0.1%) by share. The J gene is TRBJ2-2, the V gene TRBV2; D not certain. CDR3 length: 13 amino acids. V lost 3 bases and J lost 4, with 6 bases in between. The germline gives CDR1 SNHLY, CDR2 FYNNEI. CDR3 in DNA: TGTGCCAGCAGTGACGGTTTCACCGGGGAGCTGTTTTTT. As protein: CASSDGFTGELFF.

On this clone: One end of the junction does not line up with germline, which may come from a read error. The chain has TRBV20-1 and TRBJ2-3; no reliable D call. Germline loops: CDR1 DFQATT, CDR2 SNEGSKA (reference sequence). The CDR3 has 12 residues. CDR3 region: CSATEWADTQYF. As DNA, the CDR3 is TGCAGTGCCACGGAGTGGGCGGATACTCAGTATTTT.

This clone was seen at least ten times. The gene calls are TRBV5-5 and TRBJ1-4; D may be TRBD1 (6 bases). V was cut by 4 bases and J by 5 bases, with 12 bases left in between. The germline V gene encodes CDR1 SGHKS and CDR2 YYEKEE (reference sequence). This CDR3 has 14 residues. CDR3 nucleotides: TGTGCCAGCAGCACCACAGGGTCAAATGAAAAACTGTTTTTT. This sequence encodes CASSTTGSNEKLFF.

This clone is medium-sized by share. V gene TRBV19 combines with J gene TRBJ1-1, with D maybe TRBD1 (5 bases). This CDR3 contains 16 residues. V gave up 3 bases and J gave up 6 bases, with 20 bases separating them. Germline V gene lookup returns CDR1 LNHDA and CDR2 SQIVND (reference sequence). The CDR3 sequence: CASSIPGDRVSAEAFF. The CDR3, as DNA: TGTGCCAGTAGTATCCCGGGGGATCGGGTATCGGCTGAAGCTTTCTTT.

This clone has just a few counts. At one end, the junction sequence differs from germline, possibly due to a read error. This same CDR3 is encoded by further DNA sequences in the sample. The chain uses TRBV6-2 or TRBV6-3 and TRBJ1-5; tentative D call: TRBD1 (6 bases). Germline V CDR1 and CDR2: MNHEY, SVGEGT. The CDR3 length is 15 residues. For the CDR3, the DNA is TGTGCCAGCAGGCCGGGTGAGGGGGGCCCGTGGCCCCATCATTTT. Amino acids: CASRPGEGGPWPHHF.

This clone was seen only a few times. The V gene is TRBV27, the J gene TRBJ2-1; TRBD2 agrees at 8 bases. J was trimmed by 0 bases and V by 6 bases; bases with no gene match: 4. This CDR3 comprises 15 residues. Germline CDR1 and CDR2: MNHEY and SMNVEV (reference sequence). CDR3 DNA sequence: TGTGCCAGCAGCTTAGCGGGGAGCTCCTACAATGAGCAGTTCTTC. Encoded protein: CASSLAGSSYNEQFF.